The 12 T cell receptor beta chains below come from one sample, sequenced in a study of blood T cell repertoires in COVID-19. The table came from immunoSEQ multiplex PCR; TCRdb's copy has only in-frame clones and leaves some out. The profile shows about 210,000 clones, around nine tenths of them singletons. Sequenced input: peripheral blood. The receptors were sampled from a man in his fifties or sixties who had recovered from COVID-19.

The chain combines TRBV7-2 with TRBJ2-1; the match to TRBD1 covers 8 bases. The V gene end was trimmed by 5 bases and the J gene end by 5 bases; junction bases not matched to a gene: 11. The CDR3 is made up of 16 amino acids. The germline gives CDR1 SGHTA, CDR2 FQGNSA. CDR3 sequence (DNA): TGTGCCAGCAGCCCAGGGATGGCAGGGGGCAACAATGAGCAGTTCTTC. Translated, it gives CASSPGMAGGNNEQFF.

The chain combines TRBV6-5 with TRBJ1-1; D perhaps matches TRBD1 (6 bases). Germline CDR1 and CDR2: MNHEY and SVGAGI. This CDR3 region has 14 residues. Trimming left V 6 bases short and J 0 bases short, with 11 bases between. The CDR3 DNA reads TGTGCCAGCAGCGGGACACCCATGAACACTGAAGCTTTCTTT. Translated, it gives CASSGTPMNTEAFF.

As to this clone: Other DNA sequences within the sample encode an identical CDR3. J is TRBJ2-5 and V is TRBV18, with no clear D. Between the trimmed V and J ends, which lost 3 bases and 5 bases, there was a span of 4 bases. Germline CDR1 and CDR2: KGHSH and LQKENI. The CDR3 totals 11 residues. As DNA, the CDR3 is TGTGCCAGCTCACCGGAGGAGACCCAGTACTTC. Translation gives CASSPEETQYF.

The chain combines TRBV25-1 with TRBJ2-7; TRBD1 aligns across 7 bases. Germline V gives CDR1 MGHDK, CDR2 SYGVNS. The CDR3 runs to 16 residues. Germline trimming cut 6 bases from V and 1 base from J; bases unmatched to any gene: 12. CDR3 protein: CASRGRGPLKSYEQYF. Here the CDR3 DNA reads TGTGCCAGCAGAGGTAGGGGGCCGCTAAAGTCCTACGAGCAGTACTTC.

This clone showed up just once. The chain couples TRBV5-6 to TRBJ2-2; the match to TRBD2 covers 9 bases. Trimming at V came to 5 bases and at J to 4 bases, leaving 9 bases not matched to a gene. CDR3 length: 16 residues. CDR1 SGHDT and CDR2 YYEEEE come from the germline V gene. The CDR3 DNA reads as TGTGCCAGCAGTTTACGTAGCGGGAGTACCACCGGGGAGCTGTTTTTT. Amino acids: CASSLRSGSTTGELFF.

CDR3 bases: TGTGCCACCAGTGACCAGACAGGCGTCTATGGCTACACCTTC. Amino acids: CATSDQTGVYGYTF. The J gene is TRBJ1-2, the V gene TRBV24-1; the D gene is possibly TRBD1 (6 bases). CDR3 length: 14 amino acids. Looked up from germline, CDR1 is KGHDR and CDR2 is SFDVKD. The V end was cut by 4 bases, the J end by 4 bases, with 12 bases between.

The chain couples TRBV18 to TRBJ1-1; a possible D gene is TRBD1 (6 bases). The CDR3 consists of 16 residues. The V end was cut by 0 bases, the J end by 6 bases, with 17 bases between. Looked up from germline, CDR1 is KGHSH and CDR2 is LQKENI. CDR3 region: CASSPPGGAGRSEAFF. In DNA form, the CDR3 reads TGTGCCAGCTCACCACCCGGGGGGGCAGGGCGGTCTGAAGCTTTCTTT.

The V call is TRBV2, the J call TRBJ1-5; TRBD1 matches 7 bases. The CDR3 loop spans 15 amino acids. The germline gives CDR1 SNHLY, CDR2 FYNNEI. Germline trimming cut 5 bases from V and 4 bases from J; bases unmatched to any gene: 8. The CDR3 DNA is TGTGCCAGCAGTCCTGACAGGGCGGGTAATCAGCCCCAGCATTTT. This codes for CASSPDRAGNQPQHF.

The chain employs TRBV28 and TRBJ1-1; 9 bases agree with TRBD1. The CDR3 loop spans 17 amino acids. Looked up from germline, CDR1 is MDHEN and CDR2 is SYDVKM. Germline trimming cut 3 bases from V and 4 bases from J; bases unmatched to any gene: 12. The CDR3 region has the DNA TGTGCCAGCAGTTTTCTCCCGGGACAGGGACGGGGCACTGAAGCTTTCTTT. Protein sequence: CASSFLPGQGRGTEAFF. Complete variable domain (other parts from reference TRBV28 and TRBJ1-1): DVKVTQSSRYLVKRTGEKVFLECVQDMDHENMFWYRQDPGLGLRLIYFSYDVKMKEKGDIPEGYSVSREKKERFSLILESASTNQTSMYLCASSFLPGQGRGTEAFFGQGTRLTVV.

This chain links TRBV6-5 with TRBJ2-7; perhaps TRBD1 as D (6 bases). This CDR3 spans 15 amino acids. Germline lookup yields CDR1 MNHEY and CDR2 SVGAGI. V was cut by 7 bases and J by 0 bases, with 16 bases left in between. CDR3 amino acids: CASTIQGISSYEQYF. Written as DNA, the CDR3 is TGTGCCAGCACTATACAGGGAATTAGCTCCTACGAGCAGTACTTC.

CDR3 coding DNA: TGTGCCAGCAGCCAAGGCGGGGTGCCAAACTCTGAAGCTTTCTTT. This encodes CASSQGGVPNSEAFF. The chain uses TRBV3-1 (or the pseudogene TRBV3-2) and TRBJ1-1; no reliable D call. The CDR3 covers 15 residues. Germline V gene sequence: CDR1 LGHDT, CDR2 YNNKEL (reference sequence). The germline V and J ends were trimmed by 1 base and 6 bases, with 15 bases remaining between them.

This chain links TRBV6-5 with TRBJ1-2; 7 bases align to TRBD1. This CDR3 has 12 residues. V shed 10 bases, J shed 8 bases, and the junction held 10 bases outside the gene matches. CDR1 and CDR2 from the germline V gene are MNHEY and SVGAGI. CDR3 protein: CATEGAGRGYTF. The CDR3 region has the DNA TGTGCCACCGAGGGGGCTGGAAGGGGCTACACCTTC.